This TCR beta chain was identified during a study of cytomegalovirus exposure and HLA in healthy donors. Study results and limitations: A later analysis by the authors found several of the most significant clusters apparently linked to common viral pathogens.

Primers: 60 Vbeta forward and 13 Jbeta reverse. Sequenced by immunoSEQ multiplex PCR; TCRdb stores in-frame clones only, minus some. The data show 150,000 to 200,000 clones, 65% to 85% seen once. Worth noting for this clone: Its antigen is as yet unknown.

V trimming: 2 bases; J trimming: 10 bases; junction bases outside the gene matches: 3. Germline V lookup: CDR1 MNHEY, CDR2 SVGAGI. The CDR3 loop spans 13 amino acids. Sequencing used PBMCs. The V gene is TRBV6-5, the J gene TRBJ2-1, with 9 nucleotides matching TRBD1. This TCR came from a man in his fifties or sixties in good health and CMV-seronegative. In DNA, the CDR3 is TGTGCCAGCAGTTACGCGACAGGGGGGGAGCAGTTCTTC. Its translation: CASSYATGGEQFF.